This T cell receptor beta chain was captured by sequencing in a study of T cells in Graves' hyperthyroidism and ophthalmopathy. In its sample, this clonotype was seen many times. Amplification of TCR beta CDR3 regions used RNA as the template. The HTBI primer set drove a first-round RT-PCR of the TCR CDR3. TCRdb reprocessed the multiplex PCR reads via MiXCR and lists one record per CDR3 protein. This sample has under 200,000 distinct CDR3 sequences, with just under 9.5% found just once. This receptor was obtained from a woman aged 18 to 35 with Graves' hyperthyroidism that later progressed to Graves' ophthalmopathy. Sequencing was performed on blood.

The CDR3 bases are TGTGCTAGTGGTTTGGTCCCTCTCGGACAGGGGGTTCGGGAGACCCAGTACTTC. Translating it yields CASGLVPLGQGVRETQYF. The chain combines TRBV12-5 with TRBJ2-5; TRBD1 matches 10 bases. Germline CDR1 LGHNT, CDR2 FRNRAP. The CDR3 has 18 amino acids. The V segment lost 0 bases and the J segment 5 bases; nucleotides outside the gene matches: 12.